The clone carrying this T cell receptor beta chain has a handful of counts. TCRdb recomputed calls from the RACE reads with MiXCR, one row per CDR3 protein. The sample has approximately 90,000 distinct CDR3 sequences; over 8% are singletons. This record comes from a study of human T cells and chemical hapten exposure. Time point: healthy volunteer bleed at 2 weeks. Sequencing started from total RNA isolated from unfractionated whole blood. Input material: whole blood. This TCR was sampled from a female donor in good health. Some clones in this sample may be carry-over from other donors' samples.

This CDR3 reads CASGLGVWNTEAFF. CDR3 bases: TGTGCTAGTGGTTTAGGGGTATGGAACACTGAAGCTTTCTTT. The chain joins TRBV12-5 to TRBJ1-1, with D possibly TRBD1 on 5 matching bases. CDR1 and CDR2 from the germline V gene are LGHNT and FRNRAP. The CDR3 runs to 14 residues. Trimming took off 3 bases at V and 1 base at J, with 9 bases between the two ends.